A selection of T cell receptor beta chains follows, all from one sample in a study of T cell responses to AZD1222 COVID-19 vaccine. Only in-frame clones appear in the TCRdb table, and some are missing; sequencing was by immunoSEQ multiplex PCR. The repertoire consists of 140,000 or so clones, with about 89% occurring once and the leading ten covering 7.5%. Sequenced material: peripheral blood, taken 28 days after the second dose of the MenACWY control vaccine. These receptors were obtained from an adult who received the MenACWY meningococcal vaccine as a control. CDR3s leave out the opening cysteine and the closing phenylalanine or tryptophan. The D gene is left open where the match is weak. Size is omitted from some rows. Given values are once, few, many or a class for expanded clones.

>TRBD1|TRBV2|TRBJ1-5|once
ASNPGQGFVGNQPQH
>TRBD1|TRBV6-5|TRBJ1-1|once
ASSTGTGLNTEAF
>-|TRBV10-3|TRBJ1-2|-
AISETTDNYGYT
>TRBD1|TRBV5-1|TRBJ1-2|-
ASDPGQGDGYT
>-|TRBV18|TRBJ2-3|-
ASSPFTGGLADTQY
>-|TRBV7-2|TRBJ2-7|-
ASSLVFGGHEQY
>TRBD1|TRBV29-1|TRBJ2-1|-
SVIGTGSSYNEQF
>-|TRBV30|TRBJ1-2|-
AWSPHPGGDYGYT
>-|TRBV7-9|TRBJ1-6|-
ASSLAGQYNSPLH
>-|TRBV20-1|TRBJ1-5|-
SASAGQPQH
>-|TRBV10-3|TRBJ2-1|-
AISLRGSYNEQF
>TRBD1|TRBV3-1/TRBV3-2|TRBJ2-1|-
ASSQGRQGPTGTDEQF
>-|TRBV7-8|TRBJ2-7|-
ASSFGANSYEQY
>-|TRBV18|TRBJ2-2|-
ASSPRGTGELF
>TRBD1|TRBV7-9|TRBJ2-1|once
ASSTTTGDNEQF
>-|TRBV19|TRBJ2-5|-
ASSIGDYQETQY
>TRBD1|TRBV18|TRBJ2-2|once
ASSPTGVDTGELF
>TRBD1|TRBV15|TRBJ1-2|-
ATSRDRGQYGYT
>TRBD1|TRBV16|TRBJ1-1|-
ASSPGDRMNTEAF
>-|TRBV12-5|TRBJ2-3|-
ASGLVEHTDTQY
>-|TRBV1|TRBJ2-7|-
TSSQAPQVYEQY
>-|TRBV5-6|TRBJ1-3|once
ASSLPGNTIY
>-|TRBV21-1|TRBJ1-5|-
ASSKVRGGNSNQPQH